Each of the 23 T cell receptor beta chains below was sequenced from the same sample in a study of T-cell memory formation after mild COVID-19. TCRdb redid the calling of the 5' RACE reads with MiXCR, one entry per CDR3 protein. The repertoire holds around 530,000 distinct CDR3 sequences, with roughly a fifth as singletons. Sequenced material: PBMCs or a T cell subset sorted from them (not recorded which). These receptors were taken from an adult woman who had mild COVID-19 (a few samples of this study predate the infection). Cell type and time point are not known.

This rearrangement joins TRBV7-9 to TRBJ2-5, with unresolved D. V shed 4 bases and J shed 0 bases, with 9 bases lying between them. CDR1 SEHNR and CDR2 FQNEAQ come from the germline V gene (reference sequence). CDR3 length: 14 residues. Here the CDR3 DNA reads TGTGCCAGCAGCTACCGATCGGACCAAGAGACCCAGTACTTC. It yields the protein CASSYRSDQETQYF.

V is TRBV15 and J is TRBJ2-3; 9 nucleotides match TRBD2. The ends lost 1 base at V and 5 bases at J; junction bases unmatched: 10. The CDR3 totals 17 residues. Germline V gene data show CDR1 as LNHNV and CDR2 as YYDKDF (reference sequence). The CDR3 sequence is CATSRVAHSGGGDTQYF. The CDR3 nucleotides read TGTGCCACCAGCAGAGTGGCCCATAGCGGGGGAGGAGATACGCAGTATTTT.

This sequence joins TRBV12-3 or TRBV12-4 and TRBJ1-1; no clear D gene. The CDR3 consists of 14 residues. The V end lost 5 bases, the J end lost 1 base, and 11 bases lay between the germline ends. The CDR3 sequence is CASSTTRRNTEAFF. The DNA for the CDR3 is TGTGCCAGCAGTACCACACGAAGGAACACTGAAGCTTTCTTT.

This clonotype was picked up a small number of times. The chain is built from TRBV27 and TRBJ2-5, with D uncertain. The ends were cut back, 0 bases at V and 7 bases at J, with 9 bases in the middle. Per the germline V gene, CDR1 is MNHEY and CDR2 is SMNVEV (reference sequence). This CDR3 has 13 amino acids. CDR3 DNA: TGTGCCAGCAGTTTATCGCTGCTAGGGACCCAGTACTTC. Translated: CASSLSLLGTQYF.

This clonotype has only a few counts. The V call is TRBV3-1, the J call TRBJ2-7; a possible D gene is TRBD1 (5 bases). CDR1 LGHDT and CDR2 YNNKEL come from the germline V gene (reference sequence). The CDR3 is 14 amino acids. V was clipped by 4 bases and J by 1 base, with 11 bases between them. CDR3 loop: CASSPGFLSYEQYF. CDR3 DNA: TGTGCCAGCAGCCCAGGGTTTTTATCCTACGAGCAGTACTTC.

This clonotype was detected many times. The V call is TRBV7-9, the J call TRBJ2-1; 11 nucleotides line up with TRBD2. The CDR3 totals 16 residues. Losses at the gene ends were 7 bases for V and 7 bases for J; bases not matched to a gene: 12. Germline CDR1 is SEHNR and CDR2 is FQNEAQ (reference sequence). As DNA, the CDR3 is TGTGCCAGCATCTACCTGGGACTAGCGGCAGATAATGAGCAGTTCTTC. It translates to CASIYLGLAADNEQFF.

The table lists this clonotype with many counts. The chain couples TRBV20-1 to TRBJ2-1; 10 bases agree with TRBD2. V lost 0 bases to trimming and J lost 6 bases; unmatched junction nucleotides: 11. The CDR3 loop spans 17 amino acids. Germline V CDR1 and CDR2: DFQATT, SNEGSKA (reference sequence). The CDR3 reads CSARDRLAGVYSNEQFF. Here the CDR3 DNA reads TGCAGTGCTAGAGATAGGCTAGCGGGAGTCTACTCCAATGAGCAGTTCTTC.

The V call is TRBV21-1, the J call TRBJ2-3; TRBD1, as called in the table, went unchecked against the DNA. TRBV21-1 is a documented pseudogene. The CDR3 is 17 residues long. CDR3 amino acids: CASSKGRSPGPSDTQYF. The CDR3 DNA reads TGTGCCAGCAGCAAAGGACGATCCCCGGGACCATCAGATACGCAGTATTTT.

The rearrangement joins TRBV24-1 to TRBJ1-4; unclear D gene. The CDR3 has 13 amino acids. V was cut by 6 bases and J by 5 bases, with 9 bases left in between. Germline lookup yields CDR1 KGHDR and CDR2 SFDVKD. The CDR3 sequence is CATSNRDNEKLFF. The CDR3, as DNA: TGTGCCACCAGTAACAGAGACAATGAAAAACTGTTTTTT.

This clonotype was found a few times. The gene calls are TRBV9 and TRBJ2-1; TRBD1 matches 9 bases. V lost 4 bases to trimming and J lost 7 bases; unmatched junction nucleotides: 12. This CDR3 is built from 16 residues. Germline lookup yields CDR1 SGDLS and CDR2 YYNGEE. The CDR3 spells CASSPWDRVIGNEQFF. The CDR3 nucleotides are TGTGCCAGCAGCCCCTGGGACAGGGTAATTGGGAATGAGCAGTTCTTC.

The V and J genes are TRBV5-1 and TRBJ2-6; TRBD1 matches at 7 bases. Germline V lookup: CDR1 SGHRS, CDR2 YFSETQ. V dropped 0 bases and J dropped 0; count of bases not matched to a gene: 6. The CDR3 has 18 residues. CDR3 sequence: CASSLERQGTSGANVLTF. The DNA of the CDR3 is TGCGCCAGCAGCTTGGAGCGACAGGGAACCTCTGGGGCCAACGTCCTGACTTTC.

This clonotype was detected a few times. The chain links TRBV9 to TRBJ1-1, with 7 bases matching TRBD1. Germline CDR1 reads SGDLS; CDR2 reads YYNGEE. V lost 0 bases and J lost 8; bases outside the gene matches: 4. The CDR3 covers 13 residues. The CDR3 DNA reads TGTGCCAGCAGCGTAGGAGTGGGACAGGAAGCTTTCTTT. Translated: CASSVGVGQEAFF.

The chain uses TRBV18 and TRBJ1-6, with 8 positions matching TRBD1. V trimming: 3 bases; J trimming: 8 bases; junction bases outside the gene matches: 6. This CDR3 is built from 15 residues. Germline V gene sequence: CDR1 KGHSH, CDR2 LQKENI. CDR3 sequence: CASSPLNRGDSPLHF. The CDR3 DNA sequence: TGTGCCAGCTCACCTCTGAACAGGGGGGATTCACCCCTCCACTTT.

This clonotype came up a few times. The chain joins TRBV7-3 to TRBJ2-1; 8 positions agree with TRBD2. The V and J ends lost 2 bases and 7 bases, in that order; junction bases with no gene match: 7. Per germline, CDR1 SGHTA and CDR2 FQGTGA. The CDR3 totals 15 residues. The chain's CDR3 is CASSLRGTRLNEQFF. The CDR3 coding sequence is TGTGCCAGCAGCTTACGGGGGACTAGGCTGAATGAGCAGTTCTTC.

This clonotype has a count of ten or more. The chain joins TRBV5-1 to TRBJ2-5; D is possibly TRBD2 (6 bases). Looked up from germline, CDR1 is SGHRS and CDR2 is YFSETQ. The V end was cut by 4 bases, the J end by 2 bases, with 15 bases between. The CDR3 has 15 residues. This chain's CDR3 is CASSLSGRSQETQYF. The CDR3 nucleotides read TGCGCCAGCAGCCTTAGCGGAAGATCTCAAGAGACCCAGTACTTC.

This chain connects TRBV12-3 or TRBV12-4 to TRBJ2-1; 7 bases line up with TRBD1. The CDR3 is made up of 15 amino acids. V lost 5 bases and J lost 5; bases outside the gene matches: 9. The CDR3 here is CASSKTGRYNNEQFF. CDR3 DNA: TGTGCCAGCAGTAAGACAGGGAGATATAACAATGAGCAGTTCTTC.

The chain carries TRBV19 and TRBJ2-5, with 7 nucleotides matching TRBD2. Looked up from germline, CDR1 is LNHDA and CDR2 is SQIVND (reference sequence). Germline trimming cut 5 bases from V and 2 bases from J; bases unmatched to any gene: 11. The CDR3 runs to 16 residues. Here the CDR3 reads CASSLYSAGHQETQYF. The CDR3 nucleotides are TGTGCCAGTAGTCTATATTCAGCGGGGCATCAAGAGACCCAGTACTTC.

This clonotype was seen a few times. The V gene is TRBV29-1, the J gene TRBJ1-1; D not certain. The CDR3 length is 12 residues. Trimming took 4 bases from V and 7 from J, leaving 13 bases between them. The germline gives CDR1 SQVTM, CDR2 ANQGSEA. The CDR3 region is CSVAREVGEAFF. In nucleotides, the CDR3 is TGCAGCGTTGCCCGGGAAGTGGGTGAAGCTTTCTTT.

This chain connects TRBV6-2 or TRBV6-3 to TRBJ2-1; 9 bases fit TRBD1. Looked up from germline, CDR1 is MNHEY and CDR2 is SVGEGT. The V gene end was trimmed by 7 bases and the J gene end by 7 bases; junction bases not matched to a gene: 11. The CDR3 runs to 15 residues. CDR3 amino acids: CASNLPQGARNEQFF. Here the CDR3 DNA reads TGTGCCAGCAACCTCCCACAGGGGGCTCGGAATGAGCAGTTCTTC.

The chain's CDR3 is CASRGLAGWASSYNEQFF. The CDR3 region has the DNA TGTGCCAGCAGAGGACTAGCGGGATGGGCAAGCTCCTACAATGAGCAGTTCTTC. This chain links TRBV6-2 or TRBV6-3 with TRBJ2-1; 12 bases are a match to TRBD2. V lost 6 bases and J lost 0; bases outside the gene matches: 9. The CDR3 spans 18 residues. Germline V gene lookup returns CDR1 MNHEY and CDR2 SVGEGT.

The chain employs TRBV12-3 or TRBV12-4 and TRBJ2-3; tentatively, D is TRBD2 (6 bases). This CDR3 is built from 14 residues. V was trimmed by 2 bases and J by 4 bases, leaving 10 bases between them. In DNA form, the CDR3 reads TGTGCCAGCAGTTTAAAGAGGAGGGCAGATACGCAGTATTTT. Encoded protein: CASSLKRRADTQYF.

This clonotype came up a few times. This chain uses TRBV12-3 or TRBV12-4 with TRBJ2-7; D not resolved. The ends were cut back, 2 bases at V and 2 bases at J, with 7 bases in the middle. CDR3 length equals 13 residues. DNA for the CDR3: TGTGCCAGCAGTTTATTGGCAGCCTACGAGCAGTACTTC. It encodes CASSLLAAYEQYF.

This clonotype was found a few times. The chain uses TRBV5-1 and TRBJ1-2, with D perhaps TRBD1 (6 bases). Deletions cut 3 bases from V and 0 bases from J, with 9 bases between. This CDR3 spans 14 amino acids. In germline, CDR1 is SGHRS, CDR2 YFSETQ. The CDR3 bases are TGCGCCAGCAGCTCTTACAGGGCTAACTATGGCTACACCTTC. Translated, it gives CASSSYRANYGYTF.